This entry lists 32 T cell receptor beta chains sequenced from one sample in a study of regulatory T cells in long-lasting Graves disease. Arm-PCR with iRepertoire HTBI primers amplified the CDR3 regions for these TCR beta libraries. MiXCR, run by TCRdb on the multiplex PCR reads, gives a single entry per CDR3 protein. Found here are 400,000 to 450,000 distinct CDR3 sequences, around 15% of them singletons; the top ten hold approximately 12%. Time point indicated: newly diagnosed GD, antithyroid drugs for less than 3 months. From PBMCs, RNA was extracted and then used to make the TCR library. The same sample was also studied in work on T cells in Graves' hyperthyroidism and ophthalmopathy.

The sample was peripheral blood mononuclear cells (PBMCs), taken at new diagnosis, from a patient treated with antithyroid drugs. The receptors come from a woman aged 30 to 39 with Graves disease.

This clonotype was seen at least ten times. The chain has TRBV6-5 and TRBJ2-1; the match to TRBD2 covers 11 bases. The germline CDR1 and CDR2 sequences are MNHEY and SVGAGI. This CDR3 region has 16 residues. The V and J ends lost 2 bases and 6 bases, in that order; junction bases with no gene match: 6. CDR3 in DNA: TGTGCCAGCAGTTACGTTAGCGGGAGGGCCTCCAATGAGCAGTTCTTC. It codes for CASSYVSGRASNEQFF.

This clonotype occurred once. V gene TRBV7-3 combines with J gene TRBJ2-1, with 14 nucleotides matching TRBD2. CDR3 length equals 15 residues. V lost 5 bases, J lost 8 bases, and 5 bases stayed unmatched. CDR1 and CDR2 (germline): SGHTA, FQGTGA. The DNA of the CDR3 is TGTGCCAGCAGCACGGGACTAGCGGGAGACCATGAGCAGTTCTTC. This codes for CASSTGLAGDHEQFF.

At least ten counts were recorded for this clonotype. The rearrangement uses TRBV3-1 and TRBJ1-1; D remains unclear. This CDR3 is 15 amino acids long. The germline gives CDR1 LGHDT, CDR2 YNNKEL (reference sequence). Trimming removed 1 base at V and 0 bases at J, with 9 bases between. Here the CDR3 DNA reads TGTGCCAGCAGCCAAGTAAGGGTTATGAACACTGAAGCTTTCTTT. It yields the protein CASSQVRVMNTEAFF.

This clonotype was counted at least ten times. The chain has TRBV9 and TRBJ2-3; the match to TRBD2 covers 8 bases. CDR3 length: 16 amino acids. The trim removed 0 bases at V and 1 base at J, leaving 4 bases unmatched. CDR1 SGDLS and CDR2 YYNGEE come from the germline V gene. The CDR3 region is CASSVGAGGRTDTQYF. The CDR3 DNA is TGTGCCAGCAGCGTAGGGGCGGGAGGTCGCACAGATACGCAGTATTTT.

This clonotype was counted many times. The rearrangement uses TRBV29-1 and TRBJ2-1; 11 positions match TRBD2. The CDR3 is made up of 14 amino acids. CDR1 and CDR2 (germline): SQVTM, ANQGSEA. With V trimmed by 5 bases and J by 9 bases, 9 bases remained unmatched. For the CDR3, the DNA is TGCAGCGTTCTTAGCGGGAGGGCCTGGGGTGAGCAGTTCTTC. It specifies CSVLSGRAWGEQFF.

The genes are TRBV5-4 and TRBJ1-1; weak D call: TRBD1 (6 bases). The CDR3 runs 15 residues. CDR1 SGHNT and CDR2 YYREEE come from the germline V gene (reference sequence). Deletions cut 4 bases from V and 7 bases from J, with 20 bases between. CDR3 DNA: TGTGCCAGCAGCGATTTAGGGGGGGGCCCCGGTGAAGCTTTCTTT. Protein product: CASSDLGGGPGEAFF. Supplemented by reference TRBV5-4 and TRBJ1-1, the full variable domain reads ETGVTQSPTHLIKTRGQQVTLRCSSQSGHNTVSWYQQALGQGPQFIFQYYREEENGRGNFPPRFSGLQFPNYSSELNVNALELDDSALYLCASSDLGGGPGEAFFGQGTRLTVV.

The chain couples TRBV11-2 to TRBJ2-7; the match to TRBD2 covers 14 bases. The CDR3 is made up of 17 amino acids. CDR1 SGHAT and CDR2 FQNNGV come from the germline V gene. V gave up 1 base and J gave up 3 bases; unmatched junction bases: 5. CDR3 sequence: CASSLGGLAGANYEQYF. Written as DNA, the CDR3 is TGTGCCAGCAGCTTAGGGGGACTAGCGGGAGCAAACTACGAGCAGTACTTC.

This clonotype was counted ten times or more. The chain is built from TRBV25-1 and TRBJ1-1, with D unclear. The CDR3 has 17 amino acids. Trimming took 1 base from V and 1 from J, leaving 16 bases between them. Per the germline V gene, CDR1 is MGHDK and CDR2 is SYGVNS. CDR3: CASSESKSGGPNTEAFF. The DNA for the CDR3 is TGTGCCAGCAGTGAATCCAAATCGGGAGGTCCGAACACTGAAGCTTTCTTT. Drawing the rest from reference TRBV25-1 and TRBJ1-1, the complete variable domain is EADIYQTPRYLVIGTGKKITLECSQTMGHDKMYWYQQDPGMELHLIHYSYGVNSTEKGDLSSESTVSRIRTEHFPLTLESARPSHTSQYLCASSESKSGGPNTEAFFGQGTRLTVV.

This clonotype has a count of ten or more. The germline gene is not matched at one end of the junction; a read error may be the cause. V usage is TRBV27 and J usage is TRBJ1-5; D unclear. Germline CDR1 MNHEY, CDR2 SMNVEV (reference sequence). There are 16 residues in the CDR3. CDR3 nucleotides: TGTGCCAGCAGTCTGATAGGCGTGGCAGGAACCCAGCCCCAACATTTT. This translates into CASSLIGVAGTQPQHF.

Points on this clonotype: A much larger clone differs from this one at a single base, so this may be a read error. V gene TRBV14 combines with J gene TRBJ2-1; 9 nucleotides agree with TRBD2. This CDR3 is built from 14 residues. Germline loops: CDR1 SGHDN, CDR2 FVKESK. This CDR3 reads CASKLAGAYNGQFF. The CDR3 nucleotides read TGTGCCAGCAAACTAGCGGGCGCCTACAATGGGCAGTTCTTC.

The CDR3 DNA is TGCGCCAGCAGCCAAGATGGGAGCAACGGCGGGGAGCTGTTTTTT. It codes for CASSQDGSNGGELFF. The chain couples TRBV4-1 to TRBJ2-2; weak D call: TRBD2 (5 bases). The CDR3 length is 15 residues. Trimming took 0 bases from V and 7 from J, leaving 12 bases between them. CDR1 is MGHRA and CDR2 is YSYEKL in the germline V gene.

In this sample, this clonotype turned up many times. The rearrangement joins TRBV6-5 to TRBJ2-7, with 8 positions matching TRBD2. CDR1 is MNHEY, CDR2 SVGAGI, per germline. This CDR3 is 15 amino acids long. The ends lost 2 bases at V and 5 bases at J; junction bases unmatched: 8. CDR3 residues: CASSYAGGLFNEQYF. CDR3 sequence (DNA): TGTGCCAGCAGTTACGCGGGAGGATTATTCAACGAGCAGTACTTC.

The gene calls are TRBV27 and TRBJ2-1; possibly TRBD1 or TRBD2 for D (5 bases each). V was clipped by 6 bases and J by 7 bases, with 22 bases between them. This CDR3 spans 16 amino acids. Germline V gene data show CDR1 as MNHEY and CDR2 as SMNVEV (reference sequence). The CDR3 nucleotides are TGTGCCAGCAGCCTTCCCGGGGCCAGACCGTCAAATGAGCAGTTCTTC. Translating it yields CASSLPGARPSNEQFF.

This clonotype was observed a handful of times. The J gene is TRBJ2-3, the V gene TRBV4-3, with 7 nucleotides matching TRBD1. The CDR3 runs to 16 residues. V lost 0 bases to trimming and J lost 1 base; unmatched junction nucleotides: 4. The germline gives CDR1 LGHNA, CDR2 YSLEER. The CDR3 DNA reads TGCGCCAGCAGCCAAGATGGTGGACAGGGCACAGATACGCAGTATTTT. It encodes CASSQDGGQGTDTQYF.

In regard to this clonotype: One junction end does not reproduce the germline sequence, and a read error may be involved. The chain couples TRBV27 to TRBJ1-3; a weak D match, TRBD1 (5 bases). The CDR3 has 16 amino acids. CDR1 MNHEY and CDR2 SMNVEV come from the germline V gene (reference sequence). The CDR3 sequence: CASSRQGTSSGNTVYF. The CDR3 coding sequence is TGTGCCAGCAGTCGGCAGGGCACGAGCTCTGGAAACACCGTATATTTT.

A note on this clonotype: A much larger clonotype is one base distant, so this may be a read error. The CDR3 loop is CSALEQRAYGFTF. The CDR3 nucleotides are TGCAGTGCTCTGGAGCAGAGAGCCTATGGCTTCACCTTC. The chain combines TRBV20-1 with TRBJ1-2; D unclear. CDR1 and CDR2 from the germline V gene are DFQATT and SNEGSKA (reference sequence). This CDR3 comprises 13 residues.

A note on this clonotype: This may arise from a read error, as a much more abundant clone is one base away. The V call is TRBV4-1, the J call TRBJ2-1, with TRBD2 as a possible D gene (7 bases). The ends were cut back, 0 bases at V and 7 bases at J, with 19 bases in the middle. Germline V CDR1 and CDR2: MGHRA, YSYEKL. This CDR3 spans 17 amino acids. This CDR3 is CASSQEQKARGGNEQFF. The CDR3 nucleotides are TGCGCCAGCAGCCAAGAACAGAAGGCTAGGGGGGGGAATGAGCAGTTCTTC.

This clonotype was counted many times. This chain links TRBV20-1 with TRBJ1-1; TRBD1 matches 9 bases. The CDR3 loop spans 17 amino acids. Per the germline V gene, CDR1 is DFQATT and CDR2 is SNEGSKA (reference sequence). The V gene end was trimmed by 3 bases and the J gene end by 0 bases; junction bases not matched to a gene: 11. This CDR3 is CSARARYRGRVNTEAFF. DNA for the CDR3: TGCAGTGCTAGGGCCCGGTACAGGGGGCGCGTGAACACTGAAGCTTTCTTT.

In regard to this clonotype: This may be a read error: a much more frequent sequence differs by one nucleotide. The chain has TRBV28 and TRBJ2-2; 14 bases are a match to TRBD2. The CDR3 is 18 amino acids. Germline V gives CDR1 MDHEN, CDR2 SYDVKM. The V segment lost 5 bases and the J segment 3 bases; nucleotides outside the gene matches: 8. DNA of the CDR3: TGTGCCAGCAGTCCGGGGACTAGCGGGAGCCTGGACACCGGGGAGCTGTTTTTT. It encodes CASSPGTSGSLDTGELFF.

This clonotype was picked up many times. The chain uses TRBV5-1 and TRBJ2-7; 7 bases are shared with TRBD1. Per germline, CDR1 SGHRS and CDR2 YFSETQ. The length of the CDR3 is 14 residues. After removal of 3 bases from V and 2 bases from J, the junction contained 5 bases not matched to a gene. The CDR3 DNA follows: TGCGCCAGCAGCTCCGGGCAGGGGGCCTACGAGCAGTACTTC. Amino acid sequence: CASSSGQGAYEQYF.

Remarks on this clonotype: A much larger clone sits a single nucleotide away, making a read error possible. This sequence joins TRBV11-3 and TRBJ2-3, with 12 positions matching TRBD2. The CDR3 runs to 18 residues. Trimming at V came to 5 bases and at J to 4 bases, leaving 13 bases not matched to a gene. Germline CDR1 and CDR2: SGHNT and YENEEA. CDR3 nucleotide sequence: TGTGCCAGCAGCCTCAGGAGTCTAGCGGGAGGGCCGCCAGATACGCAGTATTTT. Amino acid sequence: CASSLRSLAGGPPDTQYF.

The chain has TRBV6-1 and TRBJ2-1, with 10 nucleotides matching TRBD2. The trim removed 6 bases at V and 7 bases at J, leaving 15 bases unmatched. The CDR3 covers 17 residues. From germline, CDR1 is MNHNS and CDR2 SASEGT. The CDR3 DNA sequence: TGTGCCAGCAGCGCAGCCAGCGGGAGGGCCTTTTTGAATGAGCAGTTCTTC. This encodes CASSAASGRAFLNEQFF.

This clonotype has ten or more counts. V usage is TRBV28 and J usage is TRBJ1-1, with D perhaps matching TRBD1 (6 bases). CDR1 MDHEN and CDR2 SYDVKM come from the germline V gene. The CDR3 length is 13 residues. Deletions cut 2 bases from V and 8 bases from J, with 12 bases between. CDR3 amino acids: CASSLLGGPEAFF. The CDR3 region has the DNA TGTGCCAGCAGTTTACTCGGGGGGCCCGAAGCTTTCTTT.

The chain recombines TRBV28 with TRBJ1-3; D is unclear. Germline V gene lookup returns CDR1 MDHEN and CDR2 SYDVKM. This CDR3 region has 14 residues. V was clipped by 7 bases and J by 4 bases, with 14 bases between them. The CDR3 is CASITPGSGNTIYF. The CDR3, as DNA: TGTGCCAGCATCACCCCGGGGTCCGGAAACACCATATATTTT.

The chain recombines TRBV2 with TRBJ2-1; 9 bases map to TRBD2. V trimming: 4 bases; J trimming: 8 bases; junction bases outside the gene matches: 6. CDR1 SNHLY and CDR2 FYNNEI come from the germline V gene. The CDR3 length is 14 residues. For the CDR3, the DNA is TGTGCCAGCAGTGGCGGGACTAGCTTAGATGAGCAGTTCTTC. Residues: CASSGGTSLDEQFF.

The chain employs TRBV28 and TRBJ2-1; 11 nucleotides agree with TRBD2. The V and J ends lost 9 bases and 9 bases, in that order; junction bases with no gene match: 16. Germline V lookup: CDR1 MDHEN, CDR2 SYDVKM. The CDR3 extends over 16 amino acids. The CDR3 bases are TGTGCCAGTAGTCCCCTGACTAGCGGGAACCCCGCTGAGCAGTTCTTC. It encodes CASSPLTSGNPAEQFF.

On this clonotype: Lacking the conserved final phenylalanine or tryptophan, this CDR3 likely reflects a read error. The CDR3 nucleotides are TGCGCCAGCAGCTTGGAGTCAGTTTTAATGAACACTGAAGCTTTCCTT. Translating gives CASSLESVLMNTEAFL. V usage is TRBV5-1 and J usage is TRBJ1-1; unclear D gene. The CDR3 is made up of 16 amino acids. Trimming removed 0 bases at V and 0 bases at J, with 12 bases between. Germline CDR1 and CDR2: SGHRS and YFSETQ.

This clonotype occurred a few times. The rearrangement joins TRBV7-2 to TRBJ2-5, with TRBD2 matching 7 bases. V dropped 1 base and J dropped 2; count of bases not matched to a gene: 4. The CDR3 sequence is 15 residues long. The germline V gene encodes CDR1 SGHTA and CDR2 FQGNSA. CDR3 protein: CASSLGSGIQETQYF. CDR3 coding DNA: TGTGCCAGCAGCTTAGGGAGCGGGATTCAAGAGACCCAGTACTTC. The entire variable domain, with the rest obtained from reference TRBV7-2 and TRBJ2-5, is as follows: GAGVSQSPSNKVTEKGKDVELRCDPISGHTALYWYRQSLGQGLEFLIYFQGNSAPDKSGLPSDRFSAERTGGSVSTLTIQRTQQEDSAVYLCASSLGSGIQETQYFGPGTRLLVL.

This clonotype was found many times. The chain recombines TRBV4-1 with TRBJ2-1; 9 bases fit TRBD1. The CDR3 is 15 amino acids. Unmatched junction bases numbered 5, after V lost 4 bases and J lost 4 bases. Looked up from germline, CDR1 is MGHRA and CDR2 is YSYEKL. CDR3 in DNA: TGCGCCAGCAGCCCTCGAGGACAGGGGTACAATGAGCAGTTCTTC. Translating gives CASSPRGQGYNEQFF.

Many counts were recorded for this clonotype. The chain combines TRBV30 with TRBJ2-1; 11 positions match TRBD2. The CDR3 is made up of 15 amino acids. The germline CDR1 and CDR2 sequences are GTSNPN and SVGIG (reference sequence). The V and J ends lost 3 bases and 4 bases, in that order; junction bases with no gene match: 5. CDR3 sequence reads: CAWSRGLAAYNEQFF. Here the CDR3 DNA reads TGTGCCTGGAGCCGGGGACTAGCGGCGTACAATGAGCAGTTCTTC. The whole variable domain, filled in from reference TRBV30 and TRBJ2-1, reads SQTIHQWPATLVQPVGSPLSLECTVEGTSNPNLYWYRQAAGRGLQLLFYSVGIGQISSEVPQNLSASRPQDRQFILSSKKLLLSDSGFYLCAWSRGLAAYNEQFFGPGTRLTVL.

This clonotype was observed at least ten times. The CDR3 spells CASRVVGNTGELFF. The CDR3, as DNA: TGTGCCAGCAGAGTAGTGGGGAACACCGGGGAGCTGTTTTTT. The chain couples TRBV2 to TRBJ2-2; D remains unclear. Deletions cut 6 bases from V and 1 base from J, with 9 bases between. This CDR3 has 14 residues. Germline CDR1 SNHLY, CDR2 FYNNEI. Combining the CDR3 with reference TRBV2 and TRBJ2-2 gives the whole variable domain EPEVTQTPSHQVTQMGQEVILRCVPISNHLYFYWYRQILGQKVEFLVSFYNNEISEKSEIFDDQFSVERPDGSNFTLKIRSTKLEDSAMYFCASRVVGNTGELFFGEGSRLTVL.

About this clonotype itself: One end of the junction is discordant with germline, which a read error may explain. The gene calls are TRBV7-8 and TRBJ2-7; D perhaps matches TRBD1 (5 bases). This CDR3 region has 15 residues. CDR1 and CDR2 from the germline V gene are SGHVS and FQNEAQ. CDR3 protein: CATTHGHLTTYERYF. The CDR3 nucleotides are TGTGCCACCACCCACGGACACTTGACAACCTACGAGCGGTACTTC.